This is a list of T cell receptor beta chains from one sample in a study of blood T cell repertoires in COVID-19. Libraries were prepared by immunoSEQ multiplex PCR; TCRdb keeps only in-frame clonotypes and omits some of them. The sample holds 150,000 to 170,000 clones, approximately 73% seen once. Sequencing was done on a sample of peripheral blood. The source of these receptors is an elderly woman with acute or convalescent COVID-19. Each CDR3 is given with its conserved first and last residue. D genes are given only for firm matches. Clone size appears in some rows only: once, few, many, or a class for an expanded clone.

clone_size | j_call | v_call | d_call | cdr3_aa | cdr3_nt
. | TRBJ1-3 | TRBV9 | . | CASSVEGFSGNTIYF | TGTGCCAGCAGCGTAGAGGGGTTCTCTGGAAACACCATATATTTT
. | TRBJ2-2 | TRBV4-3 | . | CASSRRQNTGELFF | TGCGCCAGCAGCCGGAGGCAGAACACCGGGGAGCTGTTTTTT
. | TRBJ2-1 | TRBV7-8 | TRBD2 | CASSIRTSGSNEQFF | TGTGCCAGCAGCATTAGGACTAGCGGGAGTAATGAGCAGTTCTTC
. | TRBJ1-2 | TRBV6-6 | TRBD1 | CASRPLDRDYYGYTF | TGTGCCAGCAGACCACTTGACAGGGACTACTATGGCTACACCTTC
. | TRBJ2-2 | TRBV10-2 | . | CASSERAGPRTGELFF | TGCGCCAGCAGTGAGAGGGCGGGCCCAAGGACCGGGGAGCTGTTTTTT
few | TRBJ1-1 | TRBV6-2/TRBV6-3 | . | CASSYSNSRVAEAFF | TGTGCCAGCAGTTACTCGAACTCCAGGGTCGCTGAAGCTTTCTTT
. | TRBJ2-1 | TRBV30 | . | CASTVSYNEQFF | TGTGCCTCCACAGTGTCCTACAATGAGCAGTTCTTC
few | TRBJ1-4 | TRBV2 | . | CASSEKRAYNEKLFF | TGTGCCAGCAGTGAAAAGCGGGCCTATAATGAAAAACTGTTTTTT
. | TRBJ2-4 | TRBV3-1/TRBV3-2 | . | CASSQNPDSFIQYF | TGTGCCAGCAGCCAAAACCCGGACAGTTTCATTCAGTACTTC
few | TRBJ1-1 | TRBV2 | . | CASSGTYTEAFF | TGTGCCAGCAGTGGGACTTACACTGAAGCTTTCTTT
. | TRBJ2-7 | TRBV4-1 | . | CASSQGNRERPEQYF | TGCGCCAGCAGCCAAGGAAACAGGGAAAGGCCCGAGCAGTACTTC
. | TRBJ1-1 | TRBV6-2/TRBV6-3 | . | CASSYIQGRYTEAFF | TGTGCCAGCAGTTATATACAGGGACGGTACACTGAAGCTTTCTTT
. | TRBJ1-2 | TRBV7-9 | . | CASSPPAGRGYTF | TGTGCCAGCAGCCCACCCGCAGGGAGGGGCTACACCTTC
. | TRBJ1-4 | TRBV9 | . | CASSVGQGNEKLFF | TGTGCCAGCAGCGTAGGGCAGGGAAATGAAAAACTGTTTTTT
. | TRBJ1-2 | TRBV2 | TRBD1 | CASSEGQGPNYGYTF | TGTGCCAGCAGTGAAGGACAGGGACCTAACTATGGCTACACCTTC
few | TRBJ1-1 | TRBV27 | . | CASSLSGRNTEAFF | TGTGCCAGCAGTTTATCGGGCCGGAACACTGAAGCTTTCTTT
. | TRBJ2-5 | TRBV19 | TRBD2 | CASSMSLAGDRETQYF | TGTGCCAGTAGTATGTCACTAGCGGGGGATCGAGAGACCCAGTACTTC
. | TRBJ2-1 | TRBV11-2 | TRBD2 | CASSYLAGGTYNEQFF | TGTGCCAGCAGCTACCTCGCGGGGGGGACCTACAATGAGCAGTTCTTC
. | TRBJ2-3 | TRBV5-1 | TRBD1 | CASSSGTERDTQYF | TGCGCCAGCAGCTCCGGGACAGAACGAGATACGCAGTATTTT
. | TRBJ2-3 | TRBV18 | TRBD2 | CASSPGGLASDTQYF | TGTGCCAGCTCTCCCGGAGGACTAGCTTCAGATACGCAGTATTTT
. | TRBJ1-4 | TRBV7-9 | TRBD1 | CASSLAQGANEKLFF | TGTGCCAGCAGCTTAGCACAGGGGGCTAATGAAAAACTGTTTTTT
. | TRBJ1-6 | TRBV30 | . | CAWSPGDDSPLHF | TGTGCCTGGAGTCCGGGGGACGATTCACCCCTCCACTTT
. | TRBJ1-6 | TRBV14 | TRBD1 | CASSQEAGTAYNSPLHF | TGTGCCAGCAGCCAAGAAGCCGGGACAGCCTATAATTCACCCCTCCACTTT
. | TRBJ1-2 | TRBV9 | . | CASSVGQDPYGYTF | TGTGCCAGCAGCGTAGGACAGGACCCCTATGGCTACACCTTC
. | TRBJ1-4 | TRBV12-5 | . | CASGPIGGPNEKLFF | TGTGCTAGTGGCCCAATCGGTGGTCCTAATGAAAAACTGTTTTTT
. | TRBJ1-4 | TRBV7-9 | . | CASSLQRGNEKLFF | TGTGCCAGCAGCTTACAAAGGGGGAATGAAAAACTGTTTTTT
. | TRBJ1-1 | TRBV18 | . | CASSPGERTEAFF | TGTGCCAGCTCACCTGGGGAGAGGACTGAAGCTTTCTTT